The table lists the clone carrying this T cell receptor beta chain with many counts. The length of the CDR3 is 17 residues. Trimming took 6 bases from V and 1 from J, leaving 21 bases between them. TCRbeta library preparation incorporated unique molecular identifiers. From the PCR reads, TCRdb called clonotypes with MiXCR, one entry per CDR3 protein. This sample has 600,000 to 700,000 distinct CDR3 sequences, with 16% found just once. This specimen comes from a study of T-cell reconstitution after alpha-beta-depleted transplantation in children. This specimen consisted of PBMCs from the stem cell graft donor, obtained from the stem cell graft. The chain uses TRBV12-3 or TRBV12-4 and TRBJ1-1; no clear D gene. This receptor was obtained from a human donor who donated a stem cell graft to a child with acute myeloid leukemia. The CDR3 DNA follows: TGTGCCAGCAGCTCCCCGGAGGATTCGGCAGGGAACACTGAAGCTTTCTTT. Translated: CASSSPEDSAGNTEAFF.